This passage covers 27 T cell receptor beta chains from one sample sequenced in a study of T cells in tuberculosis. Using immunoSEQ multiplex PCR, the repertoire was profiled, and TCRdb retains in-frame clones only, with some absent. Among roughly 32,000 clones, 93% were seen once, and the ten largest hold roughly an eighth. Regarding time point: new active TB diagnosis, blood taken before or within 7 days of starting treatment. The specimen comprised PBMCs, sampled at tuberculosis diagnosis. These receptors all stem from an adult with tuberculosis.

The chain employs TRBV27 and TRBJ2-1; 8 bases fit TRBD2. CDR3 length: 16 amino acids. Germline V CDR1 and CDR2: MNHEY, SMNVEV (reference sequence). Trimming took 1 base from V and 2 from J; bases not matched to a gene: 4. This chain's CDR3 is CASSLYSGATYNEQFF. The CDR3 bases are TGTGCCAGCAGTTTATATAGCGGGGCGACCTACAATGAGCAGTTCTTC.

The chain recombines TRBV6-5 with TRBJ1-1; possibly TRBD1 for D (5 bases). The germline V and J ends were trimmed by 1 base and 4 bases, with 16 bases remaining between them. CDR3 size: 16 residues. Looked up from germline, CDR1 is MNHEY and CDR2 is SVGAGI. The CDR3, as DNA: TGTGCCAGCAGTTACTTTACCACCGGGGGTCCCACTGAAGCTTTCTTT. This encodes CASSYFTTGGPTEAFF.

This chain uses TRBV10-3 with TRBJ2-1, with 7 bases matching TRBD1. The CDR3 has 16 residues. V lost 3 bases to trimming and J lost 2 bases; unmatched junction nucleotides: 7. Germline CDR1 is ENHRY and CDR2 is SYGVKD. In DNA, the CDR3 is TGTGCCATCAGTGACGCGACAGGGCTCGCCTACAATGAGCAGTTCTTC. Residues: CAISDATGLAYNEQFF.

The V and J genes are TRBV5-1 and TRBJ1-2, with 8 bases fitting TRBD1. Germline loops: CDR1 SGHRS, CDR2 YFSETQ. The CDR3 spans 15 residues. V was clipped by 4 bases and J by 7 bases; unmatched bases: 12. CDR3 loop: CASSPGPGQGIGYTF. CDR3 DNA: TGCGCCAGCAGCCCGGGGCCCGGACAGGGAATTGGCTACACCTTC.

The chain uses TRBV27 and TRBJ2-7; 13 nucleotides line up with TRBD2. The CDR3 runs 15 residues. Germline V gene lookup returns CDR1 MNHEY and CDR2 SMNVEV (reference sequence). Losses at the gene ends were 6 bases for V and 4 bases for J; bases not matched to a gene: 6. CDR3 loop: CASSEGLAGPYEQYF. The CDR3 region has the DNA TGTGCCAGCAGCGAGGGACTAGCGGGACCATACGAGCAGTACTTC.

The chain recombines TRBV30 with TRBJ1-4, with TRBD1 identical over 7 bases. Germline CDR1 is GTSNPN and CDR2 is SVGIG (reference sequence). V lost 5 bases to trimming and J lost 6 bases; unmatched junction nucleotides: 6. The CDR3 has 13 residues. The CDR3 here is CAWSQGRDEKLFF. Written as DNA, the CDR3 is TGTGCCTGGTCACAGGGGAGAGATGAAAAACTGTTTTTT.

The V call is TRBV30, the J call TRBJ2-3, with unresolved D. CDR1 GTSNPN and CDR2 SVGIG come from the germline V gene (reference sequence). Trimming took 0 bases from V and 1 from J, leaving 8 bases between them. The length of the CDR3 is 14 residues. The CDR3 loop is CAWSVNIGTDTQYF. The CDR3 region has the DNA TGTGCCTGGAGTGTAAATATCGGCACAGATACGCAGTATTTT. Combining the CDR3 with reference TRBV30 and TRBJ2-3 gives the whole variable domain SQTIHQWPATLVQPVGSPLSLECTVEGTSNPNLYWYRQAAGRGLQLLFYSVGIGQISSEVPQNLSASRPQDRQFILSSKKLLLSDSGFYLCAWSVNIGTDTQYFGPGTRLTVL.

The J gene is TRBJ2-7, the V gene TRBV5-1, with D possibly matching TRBD1 (6 bases). Germline values: CDR1 SGHRS, CDR2 YFSETQ. Trimming removed 2 bases from V and 6 bases from J, with 21 bases in between. CDR3 size: 16 residues. CDR3 in DNA: TGCGCCAGCAGCTTAAAGGGGGACGGGGCCCGGGGCGAGCAGTACTTC. As protein: CASSLKGDGARGEQYF.

The sample holds one count of this clone. This sequence joins TRBV6-4 and TRBJ2-3; the D gene is possibly TRBD2 (6 bases). V lost 6 bases, J lost 1 base, and 14 bases lay in between. Per the germline V gene, CDR1 is MRHNA and CDR2 is SNTAGT. This CDR3 has 15 amino acids. CDR3 residues: CASSLRLGGTDTQYF. The CDR3 DNA reads as TGTGCCAGCAGCCTCCGACTAGGAGGCACAGATACGCAGTATTTT.

This clone was seen only once. The rearrangement joins TRBV6-6 to TRBJ2-7; TRBD1 might be the D (6 bases). The CDR3 is 14 residues long. V lost 1 base and J 2 bases, leaving 9 bases between the germline ends. The V gene's germline CDR1 is MNHNY and CDR2 SVGAGI (reference sequence). CDR3 sequence reads: CASSYFGQTYEQYF. The CDR3 region has the DNA TGTGCCAGCAGTTACTTTGGACAGACCTACGAGCAGTACTTC.

This rearrangement joins TRBV9 to TRBJ2-1, with D maybe TRBD2 (6 bases). The V and J ends lost 4 bases and 5 bases respectively, with 16 bases between them. The CDR3 is made up of 15 amino acids. Germline-derived CDR1 and CDR2 are SGDLS and YYNGEE. CDR3 sequence: CASSLSGTYNNEQFF. The CDR3, as DNA: TGTGCCAGCAGCCTTAGTGGGACTTACAACAATGAGCAGTTCTTC.

The rearrangement links TRBV10-1 to TRBJ2-5; a weak D match, TRBD1 (6 bases). This CDR3 is 14 amino acids long. V was trimmed by 6 bases and J by 5 bases, leaving 16 bases between them. Germline V gives CDR1 WNHNN, CDR2 SYGVQD (reference sequence). Written as DNA, the CDR3 is TGCGCCAGCAGCCTCGACAGGCTCGGGGAGACCCAGTACTTC. Translating gives CASSLDRLGETQYF.

The rearrangement links TRBV21-1 to TRBJ2-1; the table's D call, TRBD1, was not checked against the DNA. TRBV21-1 is assigned pseudogene status. The CDR3 is 16 amino acids. CDR3 in amino acids: CASSKYGRAVFNEQFF. The CDR3 DNA follows: TGTGCCAGCAGCAAATACGGCAGGGCCGTTTTCAATGAGCAGTTCTTC.

J is TRBJ2-7 and V is TRBV28, with a tentative D call TRBD2 (5 bases). Germline V gene data show CDR1 as MDHEN and CDR2 as SYDVKM. This CDR3 has 14 residues. The V gene lost 5 bases and the J gene lost 4 bases, with 15 bases spanning the gap. The CDR3 nucleotides are TGTGCCAGCAGTCCGAGGATTAGAGGGTACGAGCAGTACTTC. It translates to CASSPRIRGYEQYF.

CDR3 sequence (DNA): TGTGCCAGCAGTCCCTGGACAGGCGAGGGTTCGTACGAGCAGTACTTC. It encodes CASSPWTGEGSYEQYF. The chain couples TRBV27 to TRBJ2-7; 7 nucleotides line up with TRBD1. CDR3 length: 16 amino acids. The trim removed 5 bases at V and 4 bases at J, leaving 14 bases unmatched. CDR1 is MNHEY, CDR2 SMNVEV, per germline (reference sequence).

The chain joins TRBV4-1 to TRBJ1-1; 9 nucleotides line up with TRBD1. The J segment lost 0 bases and the V segment lost 1 base, leaving 3 bases of the junction unmatched. The germline V gene encodes CDR1 MGHRA and CDR2 YSYEKL. The CDR3 spans 16 residues. The CDR3 reads CASSQAGQGLNTEAFF. In DNA form, the CDR3 reads TGCGCCAGCAGCCAAGCCGGACAGGGGTTGAACACTGAAGCTTTCTTT.

This sequence joins TRBV6-5 and TRBJ2-3, with 10 nucleotides matching TRBD2. J was trimmed by 4 bases and V by 5 bases; bases with no gene match: 9. Germline lookup yields CDR1 MNHEY and CDR2 SVGAGI. The CDR3 contains 16 residues. In nucleotides, the CDR3 is TGTGCCAGCAGTCACTATTCTAGCGGGAGATCAGATACGCAGTATTTT. Its translation: CASSHYSSGRSDTQYF.

The chain recombines TRBV9 with TRBJ2-4, with 9 nucleotides matching TRBD1. CDR1 is SGDLS, CDR2 YYNGEE, per germline. The CDR3 loop spans 16 amino acids. The J segment lost 6 bases and the V segment lost 5 bases, leaving 12 bases of the junction unmatched. CDR3 sequence (DNA): TGTGCCAGCAGTGGACCGGGACAGGGTAATGGAAACATTCAGTACTTC. Translated, it gives CASSGPGQGNGNIQYF.

The gene calls are TRBV19 and TRBJ1-4; maybe TRBD1 (5 bases). V was trimmed by 4 bases and J by 6 bases, leaving 12 bases between them. This CDR3 has 14 amino acids. The germline V gene has CDR1 LNHDA and CDR2 SQIVND (reference sequence). CDR3: CASSNRQWHEKLFF. The CDR3 DNA reads TGTGCCAGTAGTAACCGACAGTGGCATGAAAAACTGTTTTTT.

The V and J genes are TRBV5-6 and TRBJ1-2, with 10 nucleotides matching TRBD1. The CDR3 is 15 amino acids. Germline CDR1 reads SGHDT; CDR2 reads YYEEEE. Trimming removed 3 bases from V and 7 bases from J; junction bases left unmatched: 9. The DNA for the CDR3 is TGTGCCAGCAGCTGGGGGACAGGGGAAATAAGTGGCTACACCTTC. Its translation: CASSWGTGEISGYTF.

This clone was seen only once. V gene TRBV5-1 combines with J gene TRBJ1-1; 7 bases match TRBD1. Looked up from germline, CDR1 is SGHRS and CDR2 is YFSETQ. The CDR3 is 14 residues long. V lost 0 bases to trimming and J lost 4 bases; unmatched junction nucleotides: 3. The DNA of the CDR3 is TGCGCCAGCAGCTTGGCTTGGACAGGCACTGAAGCTTTCTTT. Its protein is CASSLAWTGTEAFF.

This chain connects TRBV19 to TRBJ2-1, with 14 bases fitting TRBD2. This CDR3 region has 16 residues. J lost 2 bases, V lost 3 bases, and 0 bases had no gene match. The germline gives CDR1 LNHDA, CDR2 SQIVND (reference sequence). CDR3: CASSMGLAGAYNEQFF. CDR3 nucleotide sequence: TGTGCCAGTAGTATGGGACTAGCGGGGGCCTACAATGAGCAGTTCTTC.

Here the CDR3 reads CASRPTTTDSGMNTEAFF. The CDR3 DNA follows: TGCGCCAGCAGACCTACTACCACGGACAGCGGGATGAACACTGAAGCTTTCTTT. The genes are TRBV5-1 and TRBJ1-1, with a weak D call TRBD1 (6 bases). The CDR3 has 18 residues. V lost 5 bases and J lost 0, with 23 bases in between. The germline CDR1 and CDR2 sequences are SGHRS and YFSETQ. The full variable domain, in which reference TRBV5-1 and TRBJ1-1 provide the parts outside the CDR3, is KAGVTQTPRYLIKTRGQQVTLSCSPISGHRSVSWYQQTPGQGLQFLFEYFSETQRNKGNFPGRFSGRQFSNSRSEMNVSTLELGDSALYLCASRPTTTDSGMNTEAFFGQGTRLTVV.

This chain uses TRBV9 with TRBJ1-4, with D unclear. Germline lookup yields CDR1 SGDLS and CDR2 YYNGEE. CDR3 size: 16 residues. V lost 0 bases to trimming and J lost 0 bases, with 9 bases between them. The CDR3 reads CASSVGGLSTNEKLFF. In DNA form, the CDR3 reads TGTGCCAGCAGCGTAGGAGGACTTTCAACTAATGAAAAACTGTTTTTT.

A single count supports this clone. The gene calls are TRBV10-3 and TRBJ2-7, with TRBD1 identical over 10 bases. Trimming took 5 bases from V and 7 from J; bases not matched to a gene: 11. CDR3 size: 15 residues. In germline, CDR1 is ENHRY, CDR2 SYGVKD. The CDR3 coding sequence is TGTGCCATCAGTACTCCGGGACAGGGGTCTAAGGAGCAGTACTTC. This encodes CAISTPGQGSKEQYF.

The chain recombines TRBV14 with TRBJ2-3; D gene ambiguous. CDR3 length: 13 amino acids. In germline, CDR1 is SGHDN, CDR2 FVKESK. V gave up 8 bases and J gave up 1 base, with 10 bases separating them. The CDR3 is CASALQGTDTQYF. DNA for the CDR3: TGTGCCAGCGCTCTTCAGGGCACAGATACGCAGTATTTT.

The CDR3 coding sequence is TGCAGCGCCACACGGACAGACCGCACTGAAGCTTTCTTT. Its protein product is CSATRTDRTEAFF. V usage is TRBV29-1 and J usage is TRBJ1-1; D perhaps matches TRBD1 (6 bases). In germline, CDR1 is SQVTM, CDR2 ANQGSEA. The CDR3 covers 13 residues. V lost 7 bases, J lost 4 bases, and 16 bases lay in between.